This entry lists 18 T cell receptor beta chains sequenced from one sample in a study of T cells in tuberculosis. Time point specified: new active TB diagnosis, blood taken before or within 7 days of starting treatment. Sequencing used immunoSEQ multiplex PCR; TCRdb keeps in-frame clones, though not all of them. The sample holds tens of thousands of clones, about 91% seen once. The material was PBMCs, obtained at tuberculosis diagnosis. All receptors derive from an adult with tuberculosis.

This clone was picked up one time. CDR3 DNA sequence: TGTGCCAGCAGCTCCAATACTATTTCGGAGACCCAGTACTTC. This encodes CASSSNTISETQYF. The chain recombines TRBV11-2 with TRBJ2-5; D is undetermined. V lost 4 bases and J lost 5, with 14 bases in between. Germline CDR1 reads SGHAT; CDR2 reads FQNNGV. CDR3 length equals 14 residues.

This clone has only one observation. The rearrangement uses TRBV5-1 and TRBJ2-3; TRBD1 aligns across 8 bases. CDR1 SGHRS and CDR2 YFSETQ come from the germline V gene. V lost 3 bases and J lost 5; bases outside the gene matches: 11. The CDR3 length is 16 residues. The CDR3 protein is CASSSVGQGGKDTQYF. The CDR3 region has the DNA TGCGCCAGCAGCTCCGTCGGACAGGGAGGAAAAGATACGCAGTATTTT.

This clone was recorded once. The chain links TRBV5-4 to TRBJ2-5, with a tentative D call TRBD2 (6 bases). The CDR3 covers 17 residues. Looked up from germline, CDR1 is SGHNT and CDR2 is YYREEE (reference sequence). V shed 8 bases and J shed 4 bases, with 27 bases lying between them. CDR3 in amino acids: CASTHTETRFSPETQYF. DNA of the CDR3: TGTGCCAGTACGCACACCGAGACTAGATTCTCTCCAGAGACCCAGTACTTC.

This clone appeared once. The V call is TRBV28, the J call TRBJ2-5; TRBD2 is a possible D gene (6 bases). Germline V gene sequence: CDR1 MDHEN, CDR2 SYDVKM. The CDR3 spans 17 residues. Between the trimmed V and J ends, which lost 5 bases and 2 bases, there was a span of 21 bases. The CDR3 is CASSRGSVRGLQETQYF. The DNA for the CDR3 is TGTGCCAGCAGTCGGGGGTCGGTAAGGGGACTTCAAGAGACCCAGTACTTC.

The chain employs TRBV5-1 and TRBJ2-5, with a tentative D call TRBD1 (6 bases). Trimming removed 0 bases from V and 2 bases from J, with 17 bases in between. The CDR3 has 17 amino acids. CDR1 is SGHRS, CDR2 YFSETQ, per germline. CDR3: CASSLGGLVQGQETQYF. The CDR3 bases are TGCGCCAGCAGCTTGGGGGGGTTGGTCCAGGGGCAAGAGACCCAGTACTTC.

V and J are TRBV27 and TRBJ1-5; the match to TRBD1 covers 8 bases. The CDR3 is made up of 15 amino acids. CDR1 and CDR2 from the germline V gene are MNHEY and SMNVEV (reference sequence). With 8 bases clipped from V and 4 bases from J, the junction kept 10 bases outside the gene matches. The CDR3 loop reads CASVAAGGSNQPQHF. For the CDR3, the DNA is TGTGCCAGCGTTGCGGCAGGGGGCTCTAATCAGCCCCAGCATTTT.

V and J are TRBV5-6 and TRBJ1-3; a possible D gene is TRBD1 (5 bases). CDR1 and CDR2 from the germline V gene are SGHDT and YYEEEE. The CDR3 runs to 15 residues. V lost 3 bases and J lost 0, with 10 bases in between. The chain's CDR3 is CASSSRQISGNTIYF. In DNA form, the CDR3 reads TGTGCCAGCAGCTCCCGACAGATCTCTGGAAACACCATATATTTT. Complete variable domain (other parts from reference TRBV5-6 and TRBJ1-3): DAGVTQSPTHLIKTRGQQVTLRCSPKSGHDTVSWYQQALGQGPQFIFQYYEEEERQRGNFPDRFSGHQFPNYSSELNVNALLLGDSALYLCASSSRQISGNTIYFGEGSWLTVV.

The chain combines TRBV5-1 with TRBJ2-2; D remains unclear. Germline lookup yields CDR1 SGHRS and CDR2 YFSETQ. The CDR3 runs 15 residues. Trimming cost V 0 bases and J 1 base, with 7 bases left between them. The CDR3 is CASSLGAKNTGELFF. CDR3 nucleotides: TGCGCCAGCAGCTTGGGGGCTAAGAACACCGGGGAGCTGTTTTTT.

V gene TRBV30 combines with J gene TRBJ2-5, with TRBD2 as a possible D gene (6 bases). Trimming took off 0 bases at V and 4 bases at J, with 6 bases between the two ends. CDR3 size: 12 residues. Germline CDR1 GTSNPN, CDR2 SVGIG (reference sequence). The CDR3: CAWSVAGETQYF. The DNA of the CDR3 is TGTGCCTGGAGTGTAGCGGGAGAGACCCAGTACTTC.

The J gene is TRBJ1-2, the V gene TRBV6-5; 10 bases line up with TRBD1. CDR1 is MNHEY, CDR2 SVGAGI, per germline. There are 14 residues in the CDR3. The trim removed 6 bases at V and 7 bases at J, leaving 8 bases unmatched. CDR3 sequence (DNA): TGTGCCAGCAGACTTCCGGGACAGGGGTTTGGCTACACCTTC. It translates to CASRLPGQGFGYTF.

V gene TRBV18 combines with J gene TRBJ2-1, with D perhaps matching TRBD2 (5 bases). CDR1 is KGHSH, CDR2 LQKENI, per germline. CDR3 length equals 16 residues. Trimming left V 2 bases short and J 0 bases short, with 11 bases between. In nucleotides, the CDR3 is TGTGCCAGCTCACCAGGGAGATCGAGCTCCTACAATGAGCAGTTCTTC. Its translation: CASSPGRSSSYNEQFF.

This chain joins TRBV5-1 and TRBJ1-1, with TRBD1 matching over 7 bases. The CDR3 sequence is 15 residues long. Germline CDR1 is SGHRS and CDR2 is YFSETQ. The V and J ends lost 4 bases and 3 bases, in that order; junction bases with no gene match: 9. The CDR3: CASSVQGFGDTEAFF. The CDR3 DNA follows: TGCGCCAGCAGCGTACAGGGGTTTGGGGACACTGAAGCTTTCTTT.

The chain carries TRBV7-2 and TRBJ1-5; possible D gene TRBD1, 6 bases. Germline lookup yields CDR1 SGHTA and CDR2 FQGNSA. The V gene lost 5 bases and the J gene lost 1 base, with 15 bases spanning the gap. The CDR3 totals 16 residues. The CDR3 DNA sequence: TGTGCCAGCAGCCCCGAGGGGGGACTAAGCAATCAGCCCCAGCATTTT. Translating it yields CASSPEGGLSNQPQHF.

The CDR3 loop is CASSYSAGGLYNEQFF. The CDR3 DNA follows: TGTGCCAGCAGTTACTCAGCAGGGGGCTTATACAATGAGCAGTTCTTC. This chain joins TRBV6-5 and TRBJ2-1, with TRBD1 matching over 8 bases. The CDR3 is 16 residues long. Per the germline V gene, CDR1 is MNHEY and CDR2 is SVGAGI. V lost 0 bases, J lost 4 bases, and 5 bases stayed unmatched.

The genes are TRBV18 and TRBJ1-2, with 8 bases fitting TRBD1. Per the germline V gene, CDR1 is KGHSH and CDR2 is LQKENI. V was pared by 2 bases and J by 2 bases, with 10 bases of the junction left unmatched. The CDR3 consists of 17 residues. CDR3 region: CASSPGAGGGWNYGYTF. CDR3 bases: TGTGCCAGCTCACCAGGGGCAGGGGGCGGATGGAACTATGGCTACACCTTC.

The chain has TRBV12-5 and TRBJ2-3; 16 bases are a match to TRBD2. The J segment lost 3 bases and the V segment lost 5 bases, leaving 8 bases of the junction unmatched. CDR3 length equals 18 residues. Germline V gene sequence: CDR1 LGHNT, CDR2 FRNRAP. In DNA form, the CDR3 reads TGTGCTAGTGGTCCGGGGACTAGCGGGGGGGCCAGAACAGATACGCAGTATTTT. It specifies CASGPGTSGGARTDTQYF.

The chain carries TRBV2 and TRBJ1-5; unclear D gene. The CDR3 covers 14 residues. V was cut by 0 bases and J by 0 bases, with 3 bases left in between. Germline lookup yields CDR1 SNHLY and CDR2 FYNNEI. This chain's CDR3 is CASSEALSNQPQHF. The CDR3 bases are TGTGCCAGCAGTGAAGCCCTTAGCAATCAGCCCCAGCATTTT.

The chain uses TRBV18 and TRBJ2-1, with 7 positions matching TRBD1. There are 14 residues in the CDR3. Per the germline V gene, CDR1 is KGHSH and CDR2 is LQKENI. After removal of 3 bases from V and 5 bases from J, the junction contained 4 bases not matched to a gene. The CDR3 loop is CASSPGTVDNEQFF. In DNA, the CDR3 is TGTGCCAGCTCACCCGGGACAGTTGACAATGAGCAGTTCTTC. Variable domain in full (rest from reference TRBV18 and TRBJ2-1): NAGVMQNPRHLVRRRGQEARLRCSPMKGHSHVYWYRQLPEEGLKFMVYLQKENIIDESGMPKERFSAEFPKEGPSILRIQQVVRGDSAAYFCASSPGTVDNEQFFGPGTRLTVL.